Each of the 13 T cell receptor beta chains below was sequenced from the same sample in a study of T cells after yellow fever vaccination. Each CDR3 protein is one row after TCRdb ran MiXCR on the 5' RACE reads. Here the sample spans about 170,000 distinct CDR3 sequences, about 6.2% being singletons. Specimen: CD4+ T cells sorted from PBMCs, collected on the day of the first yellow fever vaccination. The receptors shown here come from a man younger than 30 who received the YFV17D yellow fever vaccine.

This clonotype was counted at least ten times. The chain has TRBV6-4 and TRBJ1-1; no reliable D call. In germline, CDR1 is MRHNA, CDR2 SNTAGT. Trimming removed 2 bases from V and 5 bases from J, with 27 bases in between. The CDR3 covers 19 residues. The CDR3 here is CASSDRGIPRQGSRTEAFF. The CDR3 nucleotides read TGTGCCAGCAGTGACCGCGGCATCCCTAGACAAGGCAGTCGGACTGAAGCTTTCTTT.

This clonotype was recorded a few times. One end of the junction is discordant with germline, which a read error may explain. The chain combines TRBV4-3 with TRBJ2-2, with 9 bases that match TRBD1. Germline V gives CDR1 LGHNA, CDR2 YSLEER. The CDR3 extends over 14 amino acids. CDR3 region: CASRSRTGAGELFF. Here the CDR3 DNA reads TGCGCCAGCCGTTCCAGGACAGGGGCCGGAGAGCTGTTTTTT.

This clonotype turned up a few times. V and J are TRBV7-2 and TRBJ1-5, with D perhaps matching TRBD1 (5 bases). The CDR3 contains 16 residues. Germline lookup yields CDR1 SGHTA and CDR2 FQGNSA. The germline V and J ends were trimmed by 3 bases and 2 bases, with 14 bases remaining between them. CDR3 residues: CASSLGGGGGNQPQHF. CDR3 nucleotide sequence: TGTGCCAGCAGCTTGGGGGGAGGAGGCGGCAATCAGCCCCAGCATTTT.

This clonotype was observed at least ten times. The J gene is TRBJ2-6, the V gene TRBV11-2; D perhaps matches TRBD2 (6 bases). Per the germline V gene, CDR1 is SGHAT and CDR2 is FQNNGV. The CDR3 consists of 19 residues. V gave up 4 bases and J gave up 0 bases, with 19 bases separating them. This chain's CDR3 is CASSSPRVIGGSGANVLTF. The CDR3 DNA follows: TGTGCCAGCAGCTCGCCTAGGGTAATCGGGGGCTCTGGGGCCAACGTCCTGACTTTC.

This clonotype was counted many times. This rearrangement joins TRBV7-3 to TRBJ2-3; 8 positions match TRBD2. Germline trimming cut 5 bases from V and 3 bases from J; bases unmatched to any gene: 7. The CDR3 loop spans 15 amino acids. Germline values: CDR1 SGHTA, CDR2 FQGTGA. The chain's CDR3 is CASSPTSGKTDTQYF. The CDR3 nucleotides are TGTGCCAGCAGCCCCACTAGCGGAAAAACAGATACGCAGTATTTT.

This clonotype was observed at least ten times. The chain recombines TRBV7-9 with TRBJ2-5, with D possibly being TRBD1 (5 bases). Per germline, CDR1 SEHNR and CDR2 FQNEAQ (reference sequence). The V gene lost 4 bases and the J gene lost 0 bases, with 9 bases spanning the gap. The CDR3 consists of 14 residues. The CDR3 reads CASSSLGDQETQYF. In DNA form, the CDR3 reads TGTGCCAGCAGCTCCCTAGGGGACCAAGAGACCCAGTACTTC.

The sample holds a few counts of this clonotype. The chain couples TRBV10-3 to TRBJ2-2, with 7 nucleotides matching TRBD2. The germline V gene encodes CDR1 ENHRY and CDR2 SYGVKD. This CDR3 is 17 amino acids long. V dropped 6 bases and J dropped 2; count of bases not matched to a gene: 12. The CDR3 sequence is CAISFQPLAANTGELFF. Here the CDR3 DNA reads TGTGCCATCAGCTTCCAACCTCTAGCGGCAAACACCGGGGAGCTGTTTTTT.

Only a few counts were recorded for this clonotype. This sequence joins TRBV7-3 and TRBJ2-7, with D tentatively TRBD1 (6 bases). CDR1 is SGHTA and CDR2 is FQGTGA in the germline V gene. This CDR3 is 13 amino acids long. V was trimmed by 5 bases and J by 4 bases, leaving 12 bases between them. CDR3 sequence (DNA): TGTGCCAGCAGCCAACGGCAGGGGTACGAGCAGTACTTC. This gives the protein CASSQRQGYEQYF.

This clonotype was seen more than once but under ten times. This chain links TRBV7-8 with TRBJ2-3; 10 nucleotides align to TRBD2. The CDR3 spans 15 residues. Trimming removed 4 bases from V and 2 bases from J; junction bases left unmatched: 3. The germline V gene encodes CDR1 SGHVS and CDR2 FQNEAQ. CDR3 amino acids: CASSSAGGITDTQYF. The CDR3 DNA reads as TGTGCCAGCAGCTCAGCGGGGGGGATCACAGATACGCAGTATTTT.

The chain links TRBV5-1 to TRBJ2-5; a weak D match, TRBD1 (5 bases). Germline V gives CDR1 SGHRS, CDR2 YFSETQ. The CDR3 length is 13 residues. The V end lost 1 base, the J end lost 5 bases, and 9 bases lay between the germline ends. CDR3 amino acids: CASSLSQAETQYF. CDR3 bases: TGCGCCAGCAGCTTGTCACAGGCGGAGACCCAGTACTTC.

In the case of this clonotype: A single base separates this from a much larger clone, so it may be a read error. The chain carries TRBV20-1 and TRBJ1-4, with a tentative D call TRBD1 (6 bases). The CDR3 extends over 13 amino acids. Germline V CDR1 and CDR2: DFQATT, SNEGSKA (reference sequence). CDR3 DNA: TGCAGTGCCCGGGACACCACTAAGGAAAAACTGTTTTTT. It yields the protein CSARDTTKEKLFF.

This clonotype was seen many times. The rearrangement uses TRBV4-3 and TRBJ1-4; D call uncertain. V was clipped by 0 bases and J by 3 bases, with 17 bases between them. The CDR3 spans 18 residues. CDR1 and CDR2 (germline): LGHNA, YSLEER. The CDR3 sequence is CASSQDAVNRASNEKLFF. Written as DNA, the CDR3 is TGCGCCAGCAGCCAAGATGCAGTAAATCGGGCTTCTAATGAAAAACTGTTTTTT.

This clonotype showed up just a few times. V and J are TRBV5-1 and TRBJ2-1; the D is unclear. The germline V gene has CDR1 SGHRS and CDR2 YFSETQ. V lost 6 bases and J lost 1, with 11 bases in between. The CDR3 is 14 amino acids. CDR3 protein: CASNPSPSYNEQFF. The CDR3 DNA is TGCGCCAGCAACCCGTCCCCATCCTACAATGAGCAGTTCTTC.